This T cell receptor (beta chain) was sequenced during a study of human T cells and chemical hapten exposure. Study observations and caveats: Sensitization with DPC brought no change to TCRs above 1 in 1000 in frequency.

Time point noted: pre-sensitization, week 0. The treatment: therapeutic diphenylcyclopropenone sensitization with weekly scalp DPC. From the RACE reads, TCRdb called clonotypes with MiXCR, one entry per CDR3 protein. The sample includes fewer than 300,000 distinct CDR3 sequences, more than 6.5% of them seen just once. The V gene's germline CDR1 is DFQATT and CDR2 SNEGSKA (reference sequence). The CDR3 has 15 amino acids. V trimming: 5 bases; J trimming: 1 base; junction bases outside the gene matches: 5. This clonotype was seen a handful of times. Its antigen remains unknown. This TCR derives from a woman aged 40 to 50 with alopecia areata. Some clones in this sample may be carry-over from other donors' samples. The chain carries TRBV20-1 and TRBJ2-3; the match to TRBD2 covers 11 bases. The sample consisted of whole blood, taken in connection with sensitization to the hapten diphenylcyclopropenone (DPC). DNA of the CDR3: TGCAGTGCTGTCGGGACTAGCGGAGGCACAGATACGCAGTATTTT. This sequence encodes CSAVGTSGGTDTQYF.